This is a list of T cell receptor beta chains from one sample in a study of blood T cell repertoires in COVID-19. Generated by immunoSEQ multiplex PCR, the TCRdb table keeps only in-frame clones and is missing some. The sample holds approximately 280,000 clones, approximately 85% seen once. The sequencing input was peripheral blood. The receptor source for this set is a woman in her seventies with acute or convalescent COVID-19. Both conserved end residues are part of each CDR3. The order of the fields is J gene, D gene, V gene, clone size, CDR3 DNA, CDR3 protein. D genes are given only for firm matches. The size of a clone is reported for some rows only, either as once, few or many, or as a class for expanded clones.

J: TRBJ2-7; D: TRBD2; V: TRBV11-2; size: NA; DNA: TGTGCCAGCAGCTCCCCGGGGGGGGAGCAGTACTTC; CDR3: CASSSPGGEQYF
J: TRBJ2-1; D: TRBD1; V: TRBV4-1; size: NA; DNA: TGCGCCAGCAGCCCGGGACAGGCGCTACGCTCCTACAATGAGCAGTTCTTC; CDR3: CASSPGQALRSYNEQFF
J: TRBJ1-1; D: NA; V: TRBV5-1; size: once; DNA: TGCGCCAGCAGCTTTGCGGGGGAGAACACTGAAGCTTTCTTT; CDR3: CASSFAGENTEAFF
J: TRBJ1-1; D: NA; V: TRBV5-1; size: NA; DNA: TGCGCCAGCAGCCCAGCCAGGGGCAACACTGAAGCTTTCTTT; CDR3: CASSPARGNTEAFF
J: TRBJ1-1; D: NA; V: TRBV7-2; size: NA; DNA: TGTGCCAGCAGCTTAGGGAGGAACACTGAAGCTTTCTTT; CDR3: CASSLGRNTEAFF
J: TRBJ2-1; D: NA; V: TRBV11-2; size: NA; DNA: TGTGCCAGCAGCAAGTCTGGGGGGAACAATGAGCAGTTCTTC; CDR3: CASSKSGGNNEQFF
J: TRBJ1-2; D: NA; V: TRBV25-1; size: NA; DNA: TGTGCCAGCAGTGAATCAGCTAACTATGGCTACACCTTC; CDR3: CASSESANYGYTF
J: TRBJ1-1; D: NA; V: TRBV24-1; size: NA; DNA: TGTGCCACCAGCGGAGCAGGGGTGATGGCTGAAGCTTTCTTT; CDR3: CATSGAGVMAEAFF
J: TRBJ1-3; D: NA; V: TRBV23-1; size: few; DNA: TGCGCCAGCAGTCAATCGATCGGGCCTAGGGGGTTCGGAAACACCATATATTTT; CDR3: CASSQSIGPRGFGNTIYF
J: TRBJ1-1; D: NA; V: TRBV19; size: NA; DNA: TGTGCCAGTAGTTTTCGGTCCGGGAACACTGAAGCTTTCTTT; CDR3: CASSFRSGNTEAFF
J: TRBJ1-6; D: NA; V: TRBV6-5; size: NA; DNA: TGTGCCAGCAGCTACGGACAGAAGAATTCACCCCTCCACTTT; CDR3: CASSYGQKNSPLHF
J: TRBJ1-2; D: NA; V: TRBV5-4; size: NA; DNA: TGTGCCAGCAGCTCATCCGGGGACTATGGCTACACCTTC; CDR3: CASSSSGDYGYTF
J: TRBJ1-2; D: NA; V: TRBV19; size: NA; DNA: TGTGCCAGTAGTGTAACAGGGAATAGTAGAATGGGCTACACCTTC; CDR3: CASSVTGNSRMGYTF
J: TRBJ1-2; D: NA; V: TRBV2; size: NA; DNA: TGTGCCAGCAGTTTACAGGGAAGCTCCTATGGCTACACCTTC; CDR3: CASSLQGSSYGYTF
J: TRBJ1-1; D: NA; V: TRBV9; size: NA; DNA: TGTGCCAGCAGCGTCGGGTTTCTGAACACTGAAGCTTTCTTT; CDR3: CASSVGFLNTEAFF
J: TRBJ1-4; D: NA; V: TRBV6-6; size: few; DNA: TGTGCCAGCAGTCCAAGTGTCGGACTGGTTTTTGAAAAACTGTTTTTT; CDR3: CASSPSVGLVFEKLFF
J: TRBJ2-3; D: NA; V: TRBV27; size: NA; DNA: TGTGCCAGCAGTTATATAGGGAAGGGGGATACGCAGTATTTT; CDR3: CASSYIGKGDTQYF
J: TRBJ1-1; D: TRBD1; V: TRBV20-1; size: NA; DNA: TGCAGTGCCTTTCCTTCACAGGGGACTTTCTTT; CDR3: CSAFPSQGTFF
J: TRBJ2-1; D: NA; V: TRBV7-9; size: NA; DNA: TGTGCCAGCAGCTTAGACACGCTCTACAATGAGCAGTTCTTC; CDR3: CASSLDTLYNEQFF
J: TRBJ2-3; D: NA; V: TRBV11-2; size: NA; DNA: TGTGCCAGTCAAGAGGGTACAGATACGCAGTATTTT; CDR3: CASQEGTDTQYF
J: TRBJ1-1; D: NA; V: TRBV20-1; size: NA; DNA: TGCAGTGCTAGTTGGACGACAGGCCTGAACACTGAAGCTTTCTTT; CDR3: CSASWTTGLNTEAFF
J: TRBJ2-7; D: TRBD1; V: TRBV6-4; size: NA; DNA: TGTGCCCGCCAGGGGTGGGTAGTGGGACAGGTCTACGAGCAGTACTTC; CDR3: CARQGWVVGQVYEQYF
J: TRBJ2-1; D: TRBD2; V: TRBV2; size: NA; DNA: TGTGCCAGCAGTTTCTCTAGCGGGGGGGCGTTGAATGAGCAGTTCTTC; CDR3: CASSFSSGGALNEQFF
J: TRBJ2-2; D: TRBD1; V: TRBV11-2; size: NA; DNA: TGTGCCAGCAGCGCGACCGGGACAGGCGGGGAGCTGTTTTTT; CDR3: CASSATGTGGELFF
J: TRBJ2-2; D: NA; V: TRBV5-5; size: NA; DNA: TGTGCCAGCACCCGGGCGGAGGTTTGGAACACCGGGGAGCTGTTTTTT; CDR3: CASTRAEVWNTGELFF
J: TRBJ1-2; D: NA; V: TRBV2; size: few; DNA: TGTGCCAGCAGCGCAGGCTTTTTACAGGGAGATTGGGGCTACACCTTC; CDR3: CASSAGFLQGDWGYTF
J: TRBJ2-4; D: NA; V: TRBV7-2; size: NA; DNA: TGTGCCAGCAGCCTAGGAGGGGGGGCGGCCAAAAACATTCAGTACTTC; CDR3: CASSLGGGAAKNIQYF
J: TRBJ2-2; D: TRBD2; V: TRBV19; size: NA; DNA: TGTGCCAGTACCAATACGCGGGGGGCGAACACCGGGGAGCTGTTTTTT; CDR3: CASTNTRGANTGELFF
J: TRBJ1-2; D: NA; V: TRBV6-1; size: NA; DNA: TGTGCCAGCAGTGAGCGGGTGGGAGGCTACACCTTC; CDR3: CASSERVGGYTF
J: TRBJ2-7; D: NA; V: TRBV19; size: few; DNA: TGTGCCAGTCAACCCGAGGCGGGGGCCTCCTACGAGCAGTACTTC; CDR3: CASQPEAGASYEQYF
J: TRBJ2-7; D: TRBD1; V: TRBV6-2/TRBV6-3; size: NA; DNA: TGTGCCAGCAGTTACTCCCGACAGGGCGAAGGCGAGCAGTACTTC; CDR3: CASSYSRQGEGEQYF
J: TRBJ2-7; D: NA; V: TRBV18; size: NA; DNA: TGTGCCAGCTCACCACCGAACAGGTACTCCGAGCAGTACTTC; CDR3: CASSPPNRYSEQYF
J: TRBJ1-1; D: NA; V: TRBV2; size: NA; DNA: TGTGCCAGCACCCGAACGGGGAACACTGAAGCTTTCTTT; CDR3: CASTRTGNTEAFF
J: TRBJ1-4; D: NA; V: TRBV13; size: NA; DNA: TGTGCCAGCAGCTCCCACCTGACTCGGCTAGGCGAAAAACTGTTTTTT; CDR3: CASSSHLTRLGEKLFF
J: TRBJ2-2; D: TRBD2; V: TRBV19; size: NA; DNA: TGTGCCAGTATATGGACTAGCGGGGCGACGAACACCGGGGAGCTGTTTTTT; CDR3: CASIWTSGATNTGELFF
J: TRBJ2-6; D: TRBD2; V: TRBV5-4; size: NA; DNA: TGTGCCAGCAGCCTCGGGGGGGACCCTGGGGCCAACGTCCTGACTTTC; CDR3: CASSLGGDPGANVLTF
J: TRBJ1-1; D: NA; V: TRBV23-1; size: NA; DNA: TGCGCCAGCACCCTCGCAGGGTTGGCCACTGAAGCTTTCTTT; CDR3: CASTLAGLATEAFF